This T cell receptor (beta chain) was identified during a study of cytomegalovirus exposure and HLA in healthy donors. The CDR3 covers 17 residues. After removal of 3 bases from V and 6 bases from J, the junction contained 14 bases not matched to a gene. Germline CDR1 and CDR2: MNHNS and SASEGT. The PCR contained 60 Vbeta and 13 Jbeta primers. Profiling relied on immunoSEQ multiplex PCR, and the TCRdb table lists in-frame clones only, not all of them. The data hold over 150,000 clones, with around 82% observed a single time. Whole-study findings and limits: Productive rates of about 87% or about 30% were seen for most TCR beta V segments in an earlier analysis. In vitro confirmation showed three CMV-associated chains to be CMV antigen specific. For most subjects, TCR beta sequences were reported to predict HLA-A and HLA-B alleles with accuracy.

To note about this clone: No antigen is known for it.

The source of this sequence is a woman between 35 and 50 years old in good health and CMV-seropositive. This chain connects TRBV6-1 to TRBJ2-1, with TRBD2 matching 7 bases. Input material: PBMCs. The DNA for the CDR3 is TGTGCCAGCAGTGACGGGAATCTTGGGAGGGCCGGCAATGAGCAGTTCTTC. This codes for CASSDGNLGRAGNEQFF.